This T cell receptor beta chain originates from a study of T cells in Graves' hyperthyroidism and ophthalmopathy. Amplification yielded TCR beta CDR3 regions, with RNA transcripts as the source. An initial round of RT-PCR targeting the TCR CDR3 relied on the HTBI primer set. TCRdb recomputed calls from the multiplex PCR reads with MiXCR, one row per CDR3 protein. The data show fewer than 200,000 distinct CDR3 sequences, over 8% seen once. This CDR3 is built from 14 residues. Germline V gene data show CDR1 as MDHEN and CDR2 as SYDVKM. V shed 8 bases, J shed 6 bases, and the junction held 8 bases outside the gene matches.

The V gene is TRBV28, the J gene TRBJ2-1; TRBD2 matches 9 bases. The sample taken for sequencing was blood. The sequence came from a woman younger than 35 with Graves' hyperthyroidism that later progressed to Graves' ophthalmopathy. In DNA, the CDR3 is TGTGCCAGCCGCGGGGGGGCCACATTCAATGAGCAGTTCTTC. It specifies CASRGGATFNEQFF. The variable domain in full, with the rest retrieved from reference TRBV28 and TRBJ2-1, is DVKVTQSSRYLVKRTGEKVFLECVQDMDHENMFWYRQDPGLGLRLIYFSYDVKMKEKGDIPEGYSVSREKKERFSLILESASTNQTSMYLCASRGGATFNEQFFGPGTRLTVL.